This entry is about one TCR beta chain. The data stem from a study of cytomegalovirus exposure and HLA in healthy donors. Use of 60 Vbeta and 13 Jbeta primers characterized the PCR. Clones were sequenced by immunoSEQ multiplex PCR, and TCRdb holds only the in-frame ones, with some missing. The table includes roughly 150,000 clones, approximately 80% detected once. This CDR3 has 13 residues. Deletions cut 5 bases from V and 2 bases from J, with 9 bases between. The germline V gene encodes CDR1 MNHEY and CDR2 SVGAGI. V is TRBV6-5 and J is TRBJ2-5; D is uncertain. The sample consisted of PBMCs. The receptor was isolated from a male donor in good health and CMV-seronegative. The CDR3 is CASSLTPQETQYF. CDR3 nucleotide sequence: TGTGCCAGCAGTCTAACCCCGCAAGAGACCCAGTACTTC.